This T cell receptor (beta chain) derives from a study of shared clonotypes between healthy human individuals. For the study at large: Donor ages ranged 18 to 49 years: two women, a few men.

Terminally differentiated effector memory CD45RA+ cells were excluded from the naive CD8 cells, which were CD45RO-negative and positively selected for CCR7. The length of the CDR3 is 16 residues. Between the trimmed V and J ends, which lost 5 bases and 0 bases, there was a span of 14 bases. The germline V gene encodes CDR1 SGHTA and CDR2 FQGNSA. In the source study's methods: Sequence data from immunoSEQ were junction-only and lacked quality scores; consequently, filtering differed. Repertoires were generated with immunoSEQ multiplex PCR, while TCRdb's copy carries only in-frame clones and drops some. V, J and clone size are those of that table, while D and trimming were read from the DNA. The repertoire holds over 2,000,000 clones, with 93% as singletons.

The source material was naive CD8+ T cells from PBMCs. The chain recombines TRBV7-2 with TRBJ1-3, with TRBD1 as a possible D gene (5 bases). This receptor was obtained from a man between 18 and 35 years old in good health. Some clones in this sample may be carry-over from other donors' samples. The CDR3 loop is CASSLKGRYSGNTIYF. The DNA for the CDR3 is TGTGCCAGCAGCCTTAAGGGACGGTACTCTGGAAACACCATATATTTT.